Presented here are 12 T cell receptor beta chains from one specimen sequenced in a study of shared clonotypes between healthy human individuals. Measured with immunoSEQ multiplex PCR; TCRdb has only the in-frame clones, and not every one. The sample yields about 2,500,000 clones, roughly 92% seen once. The sample taken for sequencing was naive CD4+ T cells sorted from blood. Subset here: CD45RA+ positively selected. These receptors came from a man younger than 30 in good health.

The chain couples TRBV5-4 to TRBJ2-5; D is possibly TRBD1 or TRBD2 (5 bases each). Trimming removed 3 bases from V and 5 bases from J, with 14 bases in between. The CDR3 has 14 residues. Germline V gives CDR1 SGHNT, CDR2 YYREEE (reference sequence). This CDR3 reads CASSSGASRETQYF. CDR3 DNA sequence: TGTGCCAGCAGCTCCGGGGCTAGCCGGGAGACCCAGTACTTC.

V gene TRBV28 combines with J gene TRBJ2-7; no clear D gene. The CDR3 spans 11 residues. V lost 4 bases, J lost 5 bases, and 6 bases lay in between. Germline V gene lookup returns CDR1 MDHEN and CDR2 SYDVKM. In DNA, the CDR3 is TGTGCCAGCAGTTCCTGGAACGAGCAGTACTTC. Amino acids: CASSSWNEQYF.

The DNA of the CDR3 is TGTGCCAGCAGTGAATTTCGACAGGATCTAGGCCATGGCTACACCTTC. Its protein product is CASSEFRQDLGHGYTF. The gene calls are TRBV25-1 and TRBJ1-2, with D possibly matching TRBD1 (6 bases). The V end lost 1 base, the J end lost 6 bases, and 18 bases lay between the germline ends. This CDR3 comprises 16 residues. Per germline, CDR1 MGHDK and CDR2 SYGVNS.

This CDR3 reads CASSASLDTGELFF. CDR3 coding DNA: TGTGCCAGCAGCGCAAGTCTAGACACCGGGGAGCTGTTTTTT. The V gene is TRBV9, the J gene TRBJ2-2; D unresolved. CDR1 SGDLS and CDR2 YYNGEE come from the germline V gene. V was trimmed by 3 bases and J by 3 bases, leaving 9 bases between them. This CDR3 has 14 amino acids.

The V gene is TRBV11-2, the J gene TRBJ2-1, with 11 bases lining up with TRBD2. Germline CDR1 and CDR2: SGHAT and FQNNGV. The V segment lost 0 bases and the J segment 9 bases; nucleotides outside the gene matches: 13. The CDR3 extends over 18 amino acids. The CDR3 nucleotides are TGTGCCAGCAGCTTAGATTTCGGGCTAGCGGGAGGTTTGAGTGAGCAGTTCTTC. It translates to CASSLDFGLAGGLSEQFF.

This chain links TRBV5-1 with TRBJ1-2, with D possibly matching TRBD1 (6 bases). This CDR3 region has 15 residues. V lost 4 bases, J lost 2 bases, and 15 bases lay in between. The V gene's germline CDR1 is SGHRS and CDR2 YFSETQ. The CDR3 DNA is TGCGCCAGCAGCCCCCGGGGGCGAGAAAACTATGGCTACACCTTC. It encodes CASSPRGRENYGYTF.

This clone appeared a single time. J is TRBJ1-2 and V is TRBV29-1; D uncertain. The germline V gene encodes CDR1 SQVTM and CDR2 ANQGSEA. The V end was cut by 0 bases, the J end by 8 bases, with 10 bases between. CDR3 length equals 12 residues. CDR3 sequence (DNA): TGCAGCGTTGAAGATGTAGGGCACGGCTACACCTTC. Amino acid sequence: CSVEDVGHGYTF.

The J gene is TRBJ1-6, the V gene TRBV9, with 7 bases fitting TRBD1. V gave up 4 bases and J gave up 9 bases; unmatched junction bases: 10. The germline CDR1 and CDR2 sequences are SGDLS and YYNGEE. This CDR3 contains 15 residues. In DNA, the CDR3 is TGTGCCAGCAGCCCTCCCGACAGGGACAGTTCACCCCTCCACTTT. This codes for CASSPPDRDSSPLHF.

Turning to this clone: This specimen includes other DNA sequences encoding the same CDR3. The chain links TRBV6-6 to TRBJ1-3; no clear D. CDR3 length equals 15 residues. V was trimmed by 8 bases and J by 0 bases, leaving 14 bases between them. CDR1 MNHNY and CDR2 SVGAGI come from the germline V gene (reference sequence). This chain's CDR3 is CASSSTGSSGNTIYF. The CDR3 DNA sequence: TGTGCCAGCTCTTCCACGGGGAGCTCTGGAAACACCATATATTTT.

This rearrangement joins TRBV2 to TRBJ2-3; D gene uncertain. Germline V CDR1 and CDR2: SNHLY, FYNNEI. This CDR3 has 12 amino acids. Trimming took off 8 bases at V and 2 bases at J, with 8 bases between the two ends. CDR3 sequence: CASADITDTQYF. The CDR3 DNA follows: TGTGCCAGCGCCGACATCACAGATACGCAGTATTTT.

The rearrangement uses TRBV19 and TRBJ1-5; TRBD1 aligns across 7 bases. CDR3 length: 14 amino acids. Germline CDR1 reads LNHDA; CDR2 reads SQIVND (reference sequence). V was clipped by 6 bases and J by 2 bases; unmatched bases: 4. The CDR3 DNA sequence: TGTGCCAGTAGACCCGGGACAGGCAATCAGCCCCAGCATTTT. This codes for CASRPGTGNQPQHF.

V usage is TRBV27 and J usage is TRBJ1-5, with D tentatively TRBD1 (6 bases). This CDR3 has 16 amino acids. The germline V gene encodes CDR1 MNHEY and CDR2 SMNVEV (reference sequence). Deletions cut 6 bases from V and 5 bases from J, with 20 bases between. The chain's CDR3 is CASRKFMTGSDQPQHF. The CDR3 DNA reads TGTGCCAGCAGGAAATTTATGACAGGATCTGATCAGCCCCAGCATTTT.